Each of the 6 T cell receptor beta chains below was sequenced from the same sample in a study of cytomegalovirus exposure and HLA in healthy donors. It was with 60 Vbeta and 13 Jbeta primers that the PCR ran. Repertoires were generated with immunoSEQ multiplex PCR, while TCRdb's copy carries only in-frame clones and drops some. The sample has 90,000 or so clones, 82% seen once. Input material: PBMCs. These receptors originate from a man in his thirties or forties in good health and CMV-seropositive.

The chain employs TRBV28 and TRBJ2-7, with 8 bases matching TRBD1. The J segment lost 5 bases and the V segment lost 6 bases, leaving 12 bases of the junction unmatched. The CDR3 totals 15 residues. Germline lookup yields CDR1 MDHEN and CDR2 SYDVKM. CDR3 region: CASSSLGQGRDEQYF. The CDR3 DNA reads TGTGCCAGCAGCTCACTCGGACAGGGAAGGGACGAGCAGTACTTC.

The V gene is TRBV4-1, the J gene TRBJ2-7; 9 bases are a match to TRBD2. The V gene's germline CDR1 is MGHRA and CDR2 YSYEKL. The CDR3 loop spans 15 amino acids. The trim removed 3 bases at V and 4 bases at J, leaving 7 bases unmatched. CDR3 nucleotide sequence: TGCGCCAGCAGCCACCTCGGAGCGGGAGGTTACGAGCAGTACTTC. It translates to CASSHLGAGGYEQYF.

The CDR3 sequence: CASSLGQGRNQPQHF. The CDR3 DNA reads as TGTGCCAGCAGCTTGGGGCAGGGGCGCAATCAGCCCCAGCATTTT. The chain has TRBV5-4 and TRBJ1-5, with D perhaps TRBD1 (6 bases). V was pared by 0 bases and J by 2 bases, with 9 bases between. CDR3 length: 15 amino acids. Germline-derived CDR1 and CDR2 are SGHNT and YYREEE (reference sequence).

The CDR3 protein is CASSPRVVTGILSGNTIYF. In nucleotides, the CDR3 is TGTGCCAGCTCACCACGGGTGGTGACAGGGATACTCTCTGGAAACACCATATATTTT. V is TRBV18 and J is TRBJ1-3, with 7 bases matching TRBD1. CDR1 and CDR2 (germline): KGHSH, LQKENI. The CDR3 covers 19 residues. Trimming at V came to 1 base and at J to 0 bases, leaving 12 bases not matched to a gene.

The chain recombines TRBV18 with TRBJ2-4, with TRBD1 matching over 9 bases. The V gene end was trimmed by 2 bases and the J gene end by 4 bases; junction bases not matched to a gene: 9. CDR1 is KGHSH and CDR2 is LQKENI in the germline V gene. CDR3 length: 17 amino acids. Written as DNA, the CDR3 is TGTGCCAGCTCACCAGAGATTAGGACAGGGGCGAAAAACATTCAGTACTTC. It encodes CASSPEIRTGAKNIQYF.

This clone has a handful of counts. The rearrangement links TRBV29-1 to TRBJ2-7; perhaps TRBD2 as D (7 bases). The CDR3 is 13 residues long. Trimming shortened V by 6 bases and J by 4 bases, and 16 bases separated the two germline ends. Germline-derived CDR1 and CDR2 are SQVTM and ANQGSEA. Here the CDR3 reads CSVGDGGLYEQYF. In nucleotides, the CDR3 is TGCAGCGTGGGCGACGGGGGGCTGTACGAGCAGTACTTC.